The next 13 T cell receptor beta chains were all read from a single sample in a study of T cells after yellow fever vaccination. TCRdb fed the 5' RACE reads into MiXCR, producing one record per CDR3 protein. The sample lists about 320,000 distinct CDR3 sequences; roughly 7% were seen once. This specimen consisted of PBMCs, obtained around 45 days after the first yellow fever vaccination. These receptors originate from a man aged 18 to 30 who received the YFV17D yellow fever vaccine.

The chain is built from TRBV24-1 and TRBJ2-3, with 9 bases lining up with TRBD1. The germline V gene encodes CDR1 KGHDR and CDR2 SFDVKD. This CDR3 spans 18 amino acids. With 3 bases clipped from V and 1 base from J, the junction kept 10 bases outside the gene matches. This chain's CDR3 is CATSDPAGTGMGTDTQYF. The CDR3 DNA sequence: TGTGCCACCAGTGATCCGGCCGGGACAGGGATGGGCACAGATACGCAGTATTTT.

The table lists this clonotype with a few counts. The chain combines TRBV30 with TRBJ1-3, with unresolved D. This CDR3 is built from 11 residues. Per the germline V gene, CDR1 is GTSNPN and CDR2 is SVGIG (reference sequence). CDR3: CKSRSGNTIYF. CDR3 DNA sequence: TGTAAATCCCGCTCTGGAAACACCATATATTTT.

This clonotype occurred a few times. The chain couples TRBV6-2 or TRBV6-3 to TRBJ2-7; D tentatively reads TRBD1 or TRBD2 (6 bases each). Germline V gene sequence: CDR1 MNHEY, CDR2 SVGEGT. CDR3 length equals 15 residues. The V gene lost 5 bases and the J gene lost 0 bases, with 14 bases spanning the gap. The CDR3 DNA reads TGTGCCAGCAGTCAAGGGGGACTTAGCTCCTACGAGCAGTACGTC. Its translation: CASSQGGLSSYEQYV.

Only a few counts were recorded for this clonotype. The rearrangement links TRBV6-2 or TRBV6-3 to TRBJ2-2, with a possible D match to TRBD2 (5 bases). The CDR3 extends over 15 amino acids. Germline loops: CDR1 MNHEY, CDR2 SVGEGT. The V end was cut by 4 bases, the J end by 3 bases, with 12 bases between. The CDR3 loop reads CASSFVRTYTGELFF. The CDR3 coding sequence is TGTGCCAGCAGTTTCGTCCGGACTTACACCGGGGAGCTGTTTTTT.

This clonotype was detected ten times or more. This chain links TRBV12-3 or TRBV12-4 with TRBJ1-6; D possibly corresponds to TRBD1 (6 bases). The V and J ends lost 5 bases and 10 bases respectively, with 15 bases between them. The CDR3 extends over 14 amino acids. CDR3 coding DNA: TGTGCCAGCAGTCGGGCACAGGGAGGCTCACCCCTCCACTTT. It codes for CASSRAQGGSPLHF.

The chain links TRBV11-2 to TRBJ2-5, with no clear D. The CDR3 is 12 residues long. The V gene lost 11 bases and the J gene lost 2 bases, with 12 bases spanning the gap. Looked up from germline, CDR1 is SGHAT and CDR2 is FQNNGV. CDR3 sequence reads: CAVEVGQETQYF. CDR3 nucleotides: TGTGCCGTCGAGGTGGGGCAAGAGACCCAGTACTTC.

The sample holds a few counts of this clonotype. V is TRBV12-3 or TRBV12-4 and J is TRBJ2-5; 8 nucleotides line up with TRBD2. V was pared by 7 bases and J by 2 bases, with 9 bases of the junction left unmatched. This CDR3 contains 15 residues. In nucleotides, the CDR3 is TGTGCCAGCACTAAGACTAGCGTCAGGCAAGAGACCCAGTACTTC. Its translation is CASTKTSVRQETQYF.

This clonotype was observed at least ten times. This rearrangement joins TRBV7-2 to TRBJ2-3; D is ambiguous. Germline V gene data show CDR1 as SGHTA and CDR2 as FQGNSA. There are 12 residues in the CDR3. V was clipped by 4 bases and J by 2 bases, with 4 bases between them. The CDR3 DNA is TGTGCCAGCAGCTATTACACAGATACGCAGTATTTT. Residues: CASSYYTDTQYF.

This clonotype has ten or more counts. This rearrangement joins TRBV7-2 to TRBJ1-4, with D possibly TRBD1 on 6 matching bases. This CDR3 has 13 amino acids. Germline CDR1 and CDR2: SGHTA and FQGNSA. Trimming took off 3 bases at V and 8 bases at J, with 10 bases between the two ends. The CDR3 loop is CASSLGAREKLFF. CDR3 coding DNA: TGTGCCAGCAGCTTGGGGGCCCGGGAAAAACTGTTTTTT.

This clonotype showed up many times. This chain uses TRBV20-1 with TRBJ2-1; possibly TRBD2 for D (6 bases). From germline, CDR1 is DFQATT and CDR2 SNEGSKA (reference sequence). The CDR3 is 17 residues long. V shed 0 bases and J shed 2 bases, with 17 bases lying between them. The CDR3 DNA reads as TGCAGTGCTAGAGATCGGGTGCTTGCGGGGACCTACAATGAGCAGTTCTTC. It encodes CSARDRVLAGTYNEQFF.

The chain uses TRBV14 and TRBJ2-7; 11 nucleotides line up with TRBD2. The CDR3 is 15 amino acids. Germline V CDR1 and CDR2: SGHDN, FVKESK. The ends lost 4 bases at V and 3 bases at J; junction bases unmatched: 5. The CDR3 bases are TGTGCCAGCAGCCTACGTAGCGGGGGGGGCTACGAGCAGTACGTC. It specifies CASSLRSGGGYEQYV.

The table lists this clonotype with many counts. The genes are TRBV20-1 and TRBJ2-3; 10 bases are a match to TRBD1. The CDR3 has 17 residues. V lost 3 bases to trimming and J lost 5 bases; unmatched junction nucleotides: 14. The germline V gene encodes CDR1 DFQATT and CDR2 SNEGSKA (reference sequence). CDR3 region: CSASTIGRQGAEDTQYF. The CDR3 coding sequence is TGCAGTGCTAGCACGATAGGACGACAGGGGGCTGAAGATACGCAGTATTTT.

The chain employs TRBV18 and TRBJ2-7; no firm D call. The CDR3 contains 13 residues. CDR1 and CDR2 from the germline V gene are KGHSH and LQKENI. Trimming took 3 bases from V and 0 from J, leaving 6 bases between them. The CDR3 region has the DNA TGTGCCAGCTCACCTGAAGACTCCTACGAGCAGTACGTC. It codes for CASSPEDSYEQYV.